These 18 T cell receptor beta chains came from one sample sequenced in a study of control samples from healthy donors and cancer patients. Some clones are missing from TCRdb's copy, which holds only in-frame ones; the method was immunoSEQ multiplex PCR. The sample records around 70,000 clones, 80% to 90% being singletons. The sequencing sample was made of PBMCs. The receptors shown here come from a woman in her 50s with head and neck cancer.

This chain uses TRBV6-5 with TRBJ1-1; TRBD1 aligns across 9 bases. CDR1 MNHEY and CDR2 SVGAGI come from the germline V gene. V trimming: 6 bases; J trimming: 6 bases; junction bases outside the gene matches: 5. CDR3 length equals 13 residues. CDR3 protein: CASSPDRGSEAFF. For the CDR3, the DNA is TGTGCCAGCAGCCCCGACAGGGGGTCTGAAGCTTTCTTT.

The chain employs TRBV19 and TRBJ1-5, with 9 bases fitting TRBD1. Trimming took 2 bases from V and 4 from J; bases not matched to a gene: 9. Germline V gene data show CDR1 as LNHDA and CDR2 as SQIVND (reference sequence). The CDR3 is made up of 17 amino acids. The CDR3 reads CASSIRTGVGENQPQHF. The CDR3 DNA is TGTGCCAGTAGTATACGGACAGGGGTAGGGGAAAATCAGCCCCAGCATTTT. Full variable domain (remainder filled in from reference TRBV19 and TRBJ1-5): DGGITQSPKYLFRKEGQNVTLSCEQNLNHDAMYWYRQDPGQGLRLIYYSQIVNDFQKGDIAEGYSVSREKKESFPLTVTSAQKNPTAFYLCASSIRTGVGENQPQHFGDGTRLSIL.

The chain has TRBV4-3 and TRBJ2-5; TRBD2 agrees at 11 bases. The germline V gene has CDR1 LGHNA and CDR2 YSLEER. There are 17 residues in the CDR3. Germline trimming cut 0 bases from V and 4 bases from J; bases unmatched to any gene: 7. The CDR3 bases are TGCGCCAGCAGCCAAGAGATAGCGGGGGGGCGATCAGAGACCCAGTACTTC. It codes for CASSQEIAGGRSETQYF.

The chain is built from TRBV9 and TRBJ1-5, with a possible D match to TRBD1 (5 bases). Looked up from germline, CDR1 is SGDLS and CDR2 is YYNGEE. V was pared by 4 bases and J by 7 bases, with 12 bases between. The CDR3 extends over 13 amino acids. This CDR3 is CASSLGWGQPQHF. In DNA form, the CDR3 reads TGTGCCAGCAGCCTAGGGTGGGGGCAGCCCCAGCATTTT.

This rearrangement joins TRBV18 to TRBJ2-3; D remains unclear. Germline CDR1 KGHSH, CDR2 LQKENI. V lost 1 base, J lost 0 bases, and 8 bases lay in between. CDR3 size: 15 residues. This CDR3 reads CASSPLPQSTDTQYF. In DNA form, the CDR3 reads TGTGCCAGCTCACCACTGCCCCAAAGCACAGATACGCAGTATTTT.

The chain uses TRBV6-6 and TRBJ1-1; maybe TRBD1 (5 bases). This CDR3 has 11 amino acids. Trimming stripped 8 bases from V and 5 bases from J, with 9 bases between. The germline CDR1 and CDR2 sequences are MNHNY and SVGAGI (reference sequence). The CDR3 nucleotides are TGTGCCAGCTGGTCAGGGACTGAAGCTTTCTTT. It codes for CASWSGTEAFF.

V usage is TRBV9 and J usage is TRBJ1-3, with a tentative D call TRBD1 (6 bases). This CDR3 has 15 amino acids. The germline V gene encodes CDR1 SGDLS and CDR2 YYNGEE. Trimming cost V 3 bases and J 9 bases, with 19 bases left between them. CDR3 sequence reads: CASSAKQGVDVTIYF. DNA of the CDR3: TGTGCCAGCAGCGCGAAACAGGGCGTGGACGTCACCATATATTTT.

In this sample, this clone turned up a few times. The J gene is TRBJ1-2, the V gene TRBV3-1 (or the pseudogene TRBV3-2), with D possibly TRBD1 on 5 matching bases. The CDR3 has 15 residues. CDR1 and CDR2 (germline): LGHDT, YNNKEL (reference sequence). The germline V and J ends were trimmed by 0 bases and 4 bases, with 12 bases remaining between them. For the CDR3, the DNA is TGTGCCAGCAGCCAAGATCCCCGACAGTTCTATGGCTACACCTTC. This gives the protein CASSQDPRQFYGYTF.

In its sample, this clone was seen a few times. The V call is TRBV28, the J call TRBJ2-7; D remains unclear. V gave up 1 base and J gave up 4 bases, with 5 bases separating them. Germline CDR1 and CDR2: MDHEN and SYDVKM. The CDR3 loop spans 12 amino acids. CDR3 DNA: TGTGCCAGCAGTTTATTCGGGTACGAGCAGTACTTC. Its protein product is CASSLFGYEQYF.

The chain joins TRBV6-2 or TRBV6-3 to TRBJ2-5; no firm D call. Per the germline V gene, CDR1 is MNHEY and CDR2 is SVGEGT. V lost 0 bases and J lost 0, with 8 bases in between. The CDR3 consists of 15 residues. This CDR3 reads CASSYSIRDQETQYF. CDR3 sequence (DNA): TGTGCCAGCAGTTACTCGATAAGGGACCAAGAGACCCAGTACTTC.

The chain is built from TRBV7-9 and TRBJ2-3; D is possibly TRBD1 or TRBD2 (5 bases each). CDR3 length equals 14 residues. The germline V gene has CDR1 SEHNR and CDR2 FQNEAQ (reference sequence). The V gene lost 5 bases and the J gene lost 11 bases, with 20 bases spanning the gap. The chain's CDR3 is CASSPVVRGEGQYF. In DNA form, the CDR3 reads TGTGCCAGCAGCCCAGTAGTACGAGGGGAAGGGCAGTATTTT.

This sequence joins TRBV2 and TRBJ2-7; 7 bases agree with TRBD1. Germline V gene sequence: CDR1 SNHLY, CDR2 FYNNEI. The CDR3 has 13 residues. Germline trimming cut 1 base from V and 4 bases from J; bases unmatched to any gene: 1. This chain's CDR3 is CASSEEGAYEQYF. In nucleotides, the CDR3 is TGTGCCAGCAGTGAAGAGGGGGCGTACGAGCAGTACTTC.

V usage is TRBV10-3 and J usage is TRBJ2-3, with D possibly being TRBD2 (6 bases). Germline V lookup: CDR1 ENHRY, CDR2 SYGVKD. The CDR3 length is 13 residues. The ends were cut back, 3 bases at V and 3 bases at J, with 7 bases in the middle. CDR3 protein: CAISEGRTDTQYF. CDR3 in DNA: TGTGCCATCAGTGAAGGGAGGACAGATACGCAGTATTTT.

The J gene is TRBJ1-5, the V gene TRBV28; D possibly corresponds to TRBD1 (5 bases). Germline V gene sequence: CDR1 MDHEN, CDR2 SYDVKM. V shed 5 bases and J shed 4 bases, with 18 bases lying between them. The CDR3 has 16 amino acids. CDR3 bases: TGTGCCAGCAGTCCAAACATGGGGGGACTTAATCAGCCCCAGCATTTT. This encodes CASSPNMGGLNQPQHF.

The V and J genes are TRBV7-8 and TRBJ2-1; 9 bases are a match to TRBD2. CDR3 length: 16 amino acids. The junction had 12 bases not matched to a gene; V was cut back by 8 bases and J by 4 bases. Germline-derived CDR1 and CDR2 are SGHVS and FQNEAQ. The CDR3 sequence is CASARAGGAMYNEQFF. CDR3 DNA sequence: TGTGCCAGCGCCCGGGCGGGGGGGGCGATGTACAATGAGCAGTTCTTC. The full variable domain, in which reference TRBV7-8 and TRBJ2-1 provide the parts outside the CDR3, is GAGVSQSPRYKVAKRGQDVALRCDPISGHVSLFWYQQALGQGPEFLTYFQNEAQLDKSGLPSDRFFAERPEGSVSTLKIQRTQQEDSAVYLCASARAGGAMYNEQFFGPGTRLTVL.

The chain links TRBV2 to TRBJ2-7, with 7 bases identical to TRBD1. The V and J ends lost 6 bases and 6 bases, in that order; junction bases with no gene match: 8. The germline V gene has CDR1 SNHLY and CDR2 FYNNEI. The CDR3 runs to 13 residues. The CDR3 reads CASRPTGTGEQYF. CDR3 in DNA: TGTGCCAGCAGACCGACAGGGACGGGCGAGCAGTACTTC.

The V call is TRBV15, the J call TRBJ2-2; a weak D match, TRBD1 (5 bases). V was clipped by 3 bases and J by 4 bases, with 12 bases between them. Germline V CDR1 and CDR2: LNHNV, YYDKDF (reference sequence). This CDR3 has 15 amino acids. CDR3 nucleotides: TGTGCCACCAGCAGGGAGCAGGGTCTCACCGGGGAGCTGTTTTTT. Protein sequence: CATSREQGLTGELFF.

The chain couples TRBV30 to TRBJ1-1; D ambiguous. Trimming stripped 6 bases from V and 2 bases from J, with 10 bases between. This CDR3 spans 12 amino acids. Germline V gene data show CDR1 as GTSNPN and CDR2 as SVGIG (reference sequence). CDR3 region: CACREPNTEAFF. The DNA of the CDR3 is TGTGCCTGCCGTGAACCAAACACTGAAGCTTTCTTT.